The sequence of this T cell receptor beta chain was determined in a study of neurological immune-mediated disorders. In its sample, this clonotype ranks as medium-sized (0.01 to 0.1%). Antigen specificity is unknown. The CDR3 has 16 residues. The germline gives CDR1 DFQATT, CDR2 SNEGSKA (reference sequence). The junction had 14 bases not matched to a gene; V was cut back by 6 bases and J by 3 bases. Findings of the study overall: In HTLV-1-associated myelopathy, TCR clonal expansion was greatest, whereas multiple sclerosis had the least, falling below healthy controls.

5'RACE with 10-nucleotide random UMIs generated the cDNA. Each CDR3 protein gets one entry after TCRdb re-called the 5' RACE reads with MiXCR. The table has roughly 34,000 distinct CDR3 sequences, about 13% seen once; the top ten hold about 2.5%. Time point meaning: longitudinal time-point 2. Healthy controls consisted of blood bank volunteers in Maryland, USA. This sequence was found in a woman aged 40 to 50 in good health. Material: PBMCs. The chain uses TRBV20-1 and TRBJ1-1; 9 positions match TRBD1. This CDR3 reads CSAPLGRDRVDTEAFF. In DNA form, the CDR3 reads TGCAGTGCCCCCCTCGGTAGGGACAGGGTGGACACTGAAGCTTTCTTT.